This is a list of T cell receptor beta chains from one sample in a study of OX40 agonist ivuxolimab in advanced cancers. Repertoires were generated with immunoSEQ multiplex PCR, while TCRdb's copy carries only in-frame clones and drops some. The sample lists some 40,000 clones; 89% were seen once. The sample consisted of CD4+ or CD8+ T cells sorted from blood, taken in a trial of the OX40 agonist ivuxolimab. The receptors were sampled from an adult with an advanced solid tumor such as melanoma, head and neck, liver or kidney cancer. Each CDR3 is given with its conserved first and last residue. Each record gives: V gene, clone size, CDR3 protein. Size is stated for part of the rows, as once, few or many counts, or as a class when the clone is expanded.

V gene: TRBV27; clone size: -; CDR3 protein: CASQSVRFPQETQYF
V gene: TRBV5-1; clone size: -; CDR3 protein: CASSLAGDTYEQYF
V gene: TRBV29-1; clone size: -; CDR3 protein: CSAGQGAKGTEAFF
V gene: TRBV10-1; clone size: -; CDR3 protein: CASSEGRTGGYDEQYF
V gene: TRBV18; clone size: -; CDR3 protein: CASSSEGYEQYF
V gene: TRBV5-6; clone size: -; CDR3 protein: CASSLGQVGLHNSPLHF
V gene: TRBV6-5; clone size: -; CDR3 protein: CASSGGTGGGYTF
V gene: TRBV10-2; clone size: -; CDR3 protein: CASSDDRGLNGYTF
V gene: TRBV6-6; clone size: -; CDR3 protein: CASSYEGAPYGYTF
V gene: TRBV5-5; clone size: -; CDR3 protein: CASRETGVPDTQYF
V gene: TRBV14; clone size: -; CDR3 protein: CASSQGRRGGEKLFF
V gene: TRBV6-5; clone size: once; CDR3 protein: CASSYSNEMNTEAFF
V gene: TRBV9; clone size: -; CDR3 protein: CASSVDSGGQGEAFF
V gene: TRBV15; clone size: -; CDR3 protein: CATSRDLEGHNEQFF
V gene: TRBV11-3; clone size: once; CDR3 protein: CASSSGTASNQPQHF
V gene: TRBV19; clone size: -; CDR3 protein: CASSSPWIEGGEKLFF
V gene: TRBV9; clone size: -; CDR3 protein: CASSVDPRSESWSYTF
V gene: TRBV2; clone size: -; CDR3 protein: CASSEWGHLGTGTREQYF
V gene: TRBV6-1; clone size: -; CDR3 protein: CATGVYEQYF
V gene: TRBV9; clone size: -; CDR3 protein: CASSVGQGWEQYF
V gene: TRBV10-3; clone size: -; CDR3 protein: CAISDRGAIEQYF
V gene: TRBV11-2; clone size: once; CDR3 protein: CASSLELGMNTEAFF
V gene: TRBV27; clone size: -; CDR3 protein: CASSLSRDGGYTF
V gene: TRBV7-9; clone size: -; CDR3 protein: CASNIGLQGGGYTF
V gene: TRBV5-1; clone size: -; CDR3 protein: CASSVGQQNTEAFF
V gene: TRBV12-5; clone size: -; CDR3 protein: CALVFGVPLQPQHF
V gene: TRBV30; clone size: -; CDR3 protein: CAWTVMITSNSPLHF
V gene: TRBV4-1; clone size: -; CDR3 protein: CASSQGVYGVNTEAFF
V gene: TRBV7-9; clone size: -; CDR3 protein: CASSHGLGGQETQYF
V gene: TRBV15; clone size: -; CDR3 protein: CATSRDHTRAVNQPQHF
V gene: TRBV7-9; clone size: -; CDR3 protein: CASSTQGLSRRGFEYGYTF
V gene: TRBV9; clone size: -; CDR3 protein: CASNPGVGLAGFNEQFF
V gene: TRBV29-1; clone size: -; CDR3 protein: CSVEGYVSETYEQYF
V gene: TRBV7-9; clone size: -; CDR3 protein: CASSTGRTEAFF
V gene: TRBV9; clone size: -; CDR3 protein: CASSASPGRNTGELFF
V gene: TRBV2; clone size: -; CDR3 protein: CASSDRDSSYEQYF
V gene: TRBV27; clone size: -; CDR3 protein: CASSSQDTQYF
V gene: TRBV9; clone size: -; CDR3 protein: CASSAGDTDRANQPQHF
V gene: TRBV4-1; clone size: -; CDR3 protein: CASSQRDGSYEQYF
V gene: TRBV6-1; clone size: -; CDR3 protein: CASAGREGGEAFF
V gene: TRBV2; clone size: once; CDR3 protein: CASFPGEGPTEAFF
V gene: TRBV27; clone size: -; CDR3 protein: CASSLRVAEMNTEAFF
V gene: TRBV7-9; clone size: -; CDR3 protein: CASTLSREQFF